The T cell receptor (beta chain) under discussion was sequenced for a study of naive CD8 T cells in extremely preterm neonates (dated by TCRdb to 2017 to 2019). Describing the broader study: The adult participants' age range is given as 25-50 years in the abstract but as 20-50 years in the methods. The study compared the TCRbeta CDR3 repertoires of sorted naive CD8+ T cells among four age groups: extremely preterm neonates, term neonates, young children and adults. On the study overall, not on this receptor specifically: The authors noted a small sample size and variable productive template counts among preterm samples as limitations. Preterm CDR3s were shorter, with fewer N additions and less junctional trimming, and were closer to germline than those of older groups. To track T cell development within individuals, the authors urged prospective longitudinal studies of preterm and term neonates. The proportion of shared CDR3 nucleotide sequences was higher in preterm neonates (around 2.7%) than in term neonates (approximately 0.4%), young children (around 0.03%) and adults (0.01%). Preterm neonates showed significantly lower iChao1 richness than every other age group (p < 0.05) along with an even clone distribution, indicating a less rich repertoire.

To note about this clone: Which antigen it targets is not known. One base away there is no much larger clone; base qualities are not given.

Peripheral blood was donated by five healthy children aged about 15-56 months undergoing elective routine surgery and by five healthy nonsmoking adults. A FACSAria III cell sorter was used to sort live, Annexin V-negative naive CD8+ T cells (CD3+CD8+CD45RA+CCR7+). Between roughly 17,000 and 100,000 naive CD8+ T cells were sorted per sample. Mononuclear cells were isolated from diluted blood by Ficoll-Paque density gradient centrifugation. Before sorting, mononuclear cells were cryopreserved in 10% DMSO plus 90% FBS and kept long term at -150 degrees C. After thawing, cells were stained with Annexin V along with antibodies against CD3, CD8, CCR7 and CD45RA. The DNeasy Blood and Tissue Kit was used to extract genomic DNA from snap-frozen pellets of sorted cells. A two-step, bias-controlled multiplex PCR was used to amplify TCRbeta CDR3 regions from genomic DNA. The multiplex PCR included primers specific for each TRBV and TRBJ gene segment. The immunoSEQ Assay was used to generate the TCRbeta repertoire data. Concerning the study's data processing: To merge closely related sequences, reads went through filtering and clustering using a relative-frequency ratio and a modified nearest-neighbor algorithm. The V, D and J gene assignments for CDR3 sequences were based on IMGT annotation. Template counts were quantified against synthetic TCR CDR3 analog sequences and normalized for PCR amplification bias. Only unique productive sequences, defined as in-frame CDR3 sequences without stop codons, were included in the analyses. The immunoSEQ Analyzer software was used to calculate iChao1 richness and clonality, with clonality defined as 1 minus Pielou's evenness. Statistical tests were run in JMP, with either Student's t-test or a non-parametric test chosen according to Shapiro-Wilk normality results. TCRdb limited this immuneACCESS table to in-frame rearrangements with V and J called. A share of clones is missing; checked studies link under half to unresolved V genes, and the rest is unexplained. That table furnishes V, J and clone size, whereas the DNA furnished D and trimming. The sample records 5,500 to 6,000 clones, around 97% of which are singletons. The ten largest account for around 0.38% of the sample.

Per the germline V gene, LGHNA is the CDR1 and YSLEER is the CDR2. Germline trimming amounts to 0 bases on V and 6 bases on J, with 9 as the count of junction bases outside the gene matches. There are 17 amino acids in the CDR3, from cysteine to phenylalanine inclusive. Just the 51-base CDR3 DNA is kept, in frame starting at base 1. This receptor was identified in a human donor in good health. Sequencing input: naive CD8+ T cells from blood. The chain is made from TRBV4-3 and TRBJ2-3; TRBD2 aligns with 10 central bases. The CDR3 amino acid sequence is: CASSQDPSGGATDTQYF. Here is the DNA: TGCGCCAGCAGCCAAGATCCGAGCGGGGGGGCAACCGATACGCAGTATTTT.